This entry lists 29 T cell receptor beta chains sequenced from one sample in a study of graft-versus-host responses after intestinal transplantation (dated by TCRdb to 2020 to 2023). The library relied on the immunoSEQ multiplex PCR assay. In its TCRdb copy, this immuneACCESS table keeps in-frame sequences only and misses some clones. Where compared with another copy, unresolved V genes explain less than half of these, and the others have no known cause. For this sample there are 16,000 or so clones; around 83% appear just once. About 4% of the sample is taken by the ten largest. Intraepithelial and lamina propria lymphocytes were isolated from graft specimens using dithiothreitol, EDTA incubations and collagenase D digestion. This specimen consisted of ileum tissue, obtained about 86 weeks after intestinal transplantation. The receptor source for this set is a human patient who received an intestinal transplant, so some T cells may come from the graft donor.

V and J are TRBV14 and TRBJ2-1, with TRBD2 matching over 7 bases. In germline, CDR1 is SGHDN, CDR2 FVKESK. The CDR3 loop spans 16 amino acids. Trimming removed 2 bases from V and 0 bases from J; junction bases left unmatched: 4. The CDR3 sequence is CASSQYSGGSYNEQFF. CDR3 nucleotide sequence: TGTGCCAGCAGCCAATACTCGGGGGGCTCCTACAATGAGCAGTTCTTC.

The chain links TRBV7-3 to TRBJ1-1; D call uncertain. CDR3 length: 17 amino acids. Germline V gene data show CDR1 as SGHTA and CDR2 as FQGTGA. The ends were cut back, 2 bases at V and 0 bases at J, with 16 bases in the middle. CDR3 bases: TGTGCCAGCAGCTTAGAAACGGCGAGCTTCATGAACACTGAAGCTTTCTTT. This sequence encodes CASSLETASFMNTEAFF.

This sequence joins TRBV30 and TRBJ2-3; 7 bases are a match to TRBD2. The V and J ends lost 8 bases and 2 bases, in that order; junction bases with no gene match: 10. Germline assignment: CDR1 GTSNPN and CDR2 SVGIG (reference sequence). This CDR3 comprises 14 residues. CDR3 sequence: CAASLGLSTDTQYF. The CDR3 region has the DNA TGTGCCGCGAGTCTGGGACTATCCACAGATACGCAGTATTTT.

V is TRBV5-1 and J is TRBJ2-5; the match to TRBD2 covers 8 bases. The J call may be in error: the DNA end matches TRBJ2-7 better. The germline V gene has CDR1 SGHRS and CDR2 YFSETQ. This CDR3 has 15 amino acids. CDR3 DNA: TGCGCCAGCAGCTTCCGACGGGGGGGCTCCTACGAGCAGTACTTC. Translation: CASSFRRGGSYEQYF.

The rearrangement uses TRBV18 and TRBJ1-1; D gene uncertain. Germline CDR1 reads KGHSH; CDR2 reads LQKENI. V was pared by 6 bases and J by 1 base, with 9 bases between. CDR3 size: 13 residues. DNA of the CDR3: TGTGCCAGCTCGCACGACGAGAACACTGAAGCTTTCTTT. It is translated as CASSHDENTEAFF.

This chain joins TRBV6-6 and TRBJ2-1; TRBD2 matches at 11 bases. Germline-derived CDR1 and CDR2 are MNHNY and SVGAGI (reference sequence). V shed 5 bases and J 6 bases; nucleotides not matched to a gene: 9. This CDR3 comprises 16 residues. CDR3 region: CASSRNSGGARNEQFF. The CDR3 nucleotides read TGTGCCAGCAGTAGGAATAGCGGGGGGGCCCGCAATGAGCAGTTCTTC.

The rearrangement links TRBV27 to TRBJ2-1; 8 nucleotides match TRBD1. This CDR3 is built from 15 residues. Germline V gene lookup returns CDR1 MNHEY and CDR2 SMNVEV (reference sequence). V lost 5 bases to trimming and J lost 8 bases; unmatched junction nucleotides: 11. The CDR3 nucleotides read TGTGCCAGCAGTCCAATTGACAGGGGCAAGTATGAGCAGTTCTTC. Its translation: CASSPIDRGKYEQFF.

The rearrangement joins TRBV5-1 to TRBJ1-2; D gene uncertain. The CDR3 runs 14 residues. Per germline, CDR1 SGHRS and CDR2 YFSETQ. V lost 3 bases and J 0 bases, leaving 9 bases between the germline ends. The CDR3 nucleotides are TGCGCCAGCAGCTCACACTCAGCTAACTATGGCTACACCTTC. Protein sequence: CASSSHSANYGYTF.

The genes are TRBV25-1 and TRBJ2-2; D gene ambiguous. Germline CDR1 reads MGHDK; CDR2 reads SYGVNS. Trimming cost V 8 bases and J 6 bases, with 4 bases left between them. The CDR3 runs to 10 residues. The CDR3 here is CASEAGELFF. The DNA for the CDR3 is TGTGCCAGCGAGGCCGGGGAGCTGTTTTTT. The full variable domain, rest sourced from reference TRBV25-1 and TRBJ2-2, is EADIYQTPRYLVIGTGKKITLECSQTMGHDKMYWYQQDPGMELHLIHYSYGVNSTEKGDLSSESTVSRIRTEHFPLTLESARPSHTSQYLCASEAGELFFGEGSRLTVL.

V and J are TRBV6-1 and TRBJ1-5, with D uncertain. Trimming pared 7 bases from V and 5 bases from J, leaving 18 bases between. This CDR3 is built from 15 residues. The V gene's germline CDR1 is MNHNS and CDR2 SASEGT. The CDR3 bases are TGTGCCAGCACCACCGGGAGGGCAGGTGATCAGCCCCAGCATTTT. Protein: CASTTGRAGDQPQHF.

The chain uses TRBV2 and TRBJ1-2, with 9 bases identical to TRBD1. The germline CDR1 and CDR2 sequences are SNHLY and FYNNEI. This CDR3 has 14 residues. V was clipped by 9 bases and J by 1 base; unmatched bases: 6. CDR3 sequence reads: CARTGTGYNYGYTF. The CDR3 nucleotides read TGTGCCAGAACGGGGACAGGGTATAACTATGGCTACACCTTC. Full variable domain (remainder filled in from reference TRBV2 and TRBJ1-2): EPEVTQTPSHQVTQMGQEVILRCVPISNHLYFYWYRQILGQKVEFLVSFYNNEISEKSEIFDDQFSVERPDGSNFTLKIRSTKLEDSAMYFCARTGTGYNYGYTFGSGTRLTVV.

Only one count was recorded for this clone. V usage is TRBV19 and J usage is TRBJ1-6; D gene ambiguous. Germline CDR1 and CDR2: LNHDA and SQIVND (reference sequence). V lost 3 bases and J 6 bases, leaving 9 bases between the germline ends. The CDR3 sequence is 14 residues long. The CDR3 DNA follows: TGTGCCAGTAGTATTCTTATGGGTAATTCACCCCTCCACTTT. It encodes CASSILMGNSPLHF. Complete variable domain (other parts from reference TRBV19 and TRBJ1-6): DGGITQSPKYLFRKEGQNVTLSCEQNLNHDAMYWYRQDPGQGLRLIYYSQIVNDFQKGDIAEGYSVSREKKESFPLTVTSAQKNPTAFYLCASSILMGNSPLHFGNGTRLTVT.

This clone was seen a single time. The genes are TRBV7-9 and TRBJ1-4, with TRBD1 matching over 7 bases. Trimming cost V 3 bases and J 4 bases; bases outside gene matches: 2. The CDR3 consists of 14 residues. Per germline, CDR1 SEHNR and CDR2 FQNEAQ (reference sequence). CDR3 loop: CASSLGQINEKLFF. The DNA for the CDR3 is TGTGCCAGCAGCTTGGGACAGATTAATGAAAAACTGTTTTTT.

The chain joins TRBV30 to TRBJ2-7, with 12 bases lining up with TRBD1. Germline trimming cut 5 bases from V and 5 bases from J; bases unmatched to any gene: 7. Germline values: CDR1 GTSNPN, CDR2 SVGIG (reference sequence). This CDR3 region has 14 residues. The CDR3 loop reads CAWDPGQGANEQYF. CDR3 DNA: TGTGCCTGGGACCCGGGACAGGGGGCGAACGAGCAGTACTTC.

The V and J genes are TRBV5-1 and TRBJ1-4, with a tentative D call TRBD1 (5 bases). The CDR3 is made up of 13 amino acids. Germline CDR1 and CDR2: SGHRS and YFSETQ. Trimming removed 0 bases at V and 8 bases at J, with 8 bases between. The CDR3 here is CASSLAGGEKLFF. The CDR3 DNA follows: TGCGCCAGCAGCTTGGCGGGGGGAGAAAAACTGTTTTTT. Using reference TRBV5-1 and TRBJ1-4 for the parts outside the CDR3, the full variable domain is KAGVTQTPRYLIKTRGQQVTLSCSPISGHRSVSWYQQTPGQGLQFLFEYFSETQRNKGNFPGRFSGRQFSNSRSEMNVSTLELGDSALYLCASSLAGGEKLFFGSGTQLSVL.

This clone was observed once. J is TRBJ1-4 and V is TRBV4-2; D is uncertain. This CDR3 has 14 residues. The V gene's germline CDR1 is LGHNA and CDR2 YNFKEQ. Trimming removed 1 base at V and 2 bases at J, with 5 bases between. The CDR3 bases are TGTGCCAGCAGCCAAGTGGGGACTAATGAAAAACTGTTTTTT. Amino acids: CASSQVGTNEKLFF.

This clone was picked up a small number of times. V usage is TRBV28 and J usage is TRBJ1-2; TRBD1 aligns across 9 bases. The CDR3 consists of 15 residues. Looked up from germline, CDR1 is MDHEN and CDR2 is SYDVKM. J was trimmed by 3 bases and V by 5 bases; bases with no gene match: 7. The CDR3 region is CASSPMGQGHYGYTF. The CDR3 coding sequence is TGTGCCAGCAGTCCCATGGGACAGGGACACTATGGCTACACCTTC.

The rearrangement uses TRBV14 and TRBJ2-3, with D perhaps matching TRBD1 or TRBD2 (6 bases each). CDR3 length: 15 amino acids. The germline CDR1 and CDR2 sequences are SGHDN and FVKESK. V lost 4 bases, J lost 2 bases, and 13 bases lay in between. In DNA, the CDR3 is TGTGCCAGCAGCCCGCGGGACACCTACACAGATACGCAGTATTTT. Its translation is CASSPRDTYTDTQYF.

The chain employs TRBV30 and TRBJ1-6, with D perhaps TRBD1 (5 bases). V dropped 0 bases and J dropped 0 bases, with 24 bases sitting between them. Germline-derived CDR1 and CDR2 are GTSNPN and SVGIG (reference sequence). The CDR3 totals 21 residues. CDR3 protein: CAWSVQVLVEDSNSYNSPLHF. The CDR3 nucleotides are TGTGCCTGGAGTGTACAAGTCTTGGTGGAAGACAGCAACTCCTATAATTCACCCCTCCACTTT.

The CDR3 loop is CASSLVGRGNEKLFF. The CDR3 DNA reads as TGTGCCAGCAGCTTGGTGGGCAGGGGTAATGAAAAACTGTTTTTT. This chain links TRBV5-6 with TRBJ1-4; D might be TRBD1 (6 bases). The ends were cut back, 0 bases at V and 4 bases at J, with 10 bases in the middle. Per germline, CDR1 SGHDT and CDR2 YYEEEE. The CDR3 covers 15 residues.

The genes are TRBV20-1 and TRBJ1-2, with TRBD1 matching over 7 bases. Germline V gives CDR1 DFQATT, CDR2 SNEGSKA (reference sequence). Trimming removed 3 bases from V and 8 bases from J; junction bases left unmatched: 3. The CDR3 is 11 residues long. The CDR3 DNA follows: TGCAGTGCTAGCCAGACAGGGGGCTACACCTTC. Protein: CSASQTGGYTF.

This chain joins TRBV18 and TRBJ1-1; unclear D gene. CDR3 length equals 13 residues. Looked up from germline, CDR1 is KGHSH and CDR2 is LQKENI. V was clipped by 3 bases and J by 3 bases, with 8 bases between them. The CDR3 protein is CASSPSRDTEAFF. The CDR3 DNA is TGTGCCAGCTCACCCTCCCGGGACACTGAAGCTTTCTTT.

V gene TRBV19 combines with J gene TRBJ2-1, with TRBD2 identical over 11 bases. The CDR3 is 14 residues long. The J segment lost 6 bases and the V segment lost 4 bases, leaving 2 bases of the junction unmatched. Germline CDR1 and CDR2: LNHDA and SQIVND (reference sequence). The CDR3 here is CASSTGTSGNEQFF. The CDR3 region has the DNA TGTGCCAGTAGTACCGGGACTAGCGGCAATGAGCAGTTCTTC.

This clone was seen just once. DNA of the CDR3: TGTGCCAGCAGCCGAGCCCTCGAGCAGTACTTC. Translating it yields CASSRALEQYF. The gene calls are TRBV7-8 and TRBJ2-5; the D is unclear. The J call may not be correct, given that the DNA end is closer to TRBJ2-7. Germline V gives CDR1 SGHVS, CDR2 FQNEAQ. CDR3 length: 11 amino acids.

CDR3 residues: CASTRNEKLFF. Here the CDR3 DNA reads TGTGCCAGCACCCGAAATGAAAAACTGTTTTTT. This rearrangement joins TRBV6-1 to TRBJ1-4; D is unclear. V was pared by 7 bases and J by 5 bases, with 5 bases between. The germline gives CDR1 MNHNS, CDR2 SASEGT. The CDR3 has 11 amino acids.

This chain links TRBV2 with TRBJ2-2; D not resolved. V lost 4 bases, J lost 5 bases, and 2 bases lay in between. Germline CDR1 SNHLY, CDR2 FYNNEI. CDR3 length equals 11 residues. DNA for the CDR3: TGTGCCAGCAGTGGTACCGGGGAGCTGTTTTTT. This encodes CASSGTGELFF.

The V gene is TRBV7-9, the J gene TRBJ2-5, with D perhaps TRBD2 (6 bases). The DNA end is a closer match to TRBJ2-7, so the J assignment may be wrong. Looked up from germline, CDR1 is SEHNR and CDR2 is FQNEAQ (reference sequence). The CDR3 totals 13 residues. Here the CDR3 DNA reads TGTGCCAGCAGCTTGGCGGGGCTCTACGAGCAGTACTTC. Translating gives CASSLAGLYEQYF.

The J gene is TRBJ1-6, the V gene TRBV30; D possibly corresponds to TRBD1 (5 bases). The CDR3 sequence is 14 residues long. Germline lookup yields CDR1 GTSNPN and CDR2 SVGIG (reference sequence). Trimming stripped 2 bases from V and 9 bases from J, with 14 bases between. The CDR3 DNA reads TGTGCCTGGAGTTCCTCCGGGGGAGGTTCACCCCTCCACTTT. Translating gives CAWSSSGGGSPLHF.

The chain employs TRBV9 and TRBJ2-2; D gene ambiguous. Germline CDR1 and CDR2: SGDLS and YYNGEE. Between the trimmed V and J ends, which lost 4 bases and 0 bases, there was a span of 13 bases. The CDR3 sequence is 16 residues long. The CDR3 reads CASSLGPLANTGELFF. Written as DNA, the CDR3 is TGTGCCAGCAGCCTAGGCCCACTCGCGAACACCGGGGAGCTGTTTTTT.